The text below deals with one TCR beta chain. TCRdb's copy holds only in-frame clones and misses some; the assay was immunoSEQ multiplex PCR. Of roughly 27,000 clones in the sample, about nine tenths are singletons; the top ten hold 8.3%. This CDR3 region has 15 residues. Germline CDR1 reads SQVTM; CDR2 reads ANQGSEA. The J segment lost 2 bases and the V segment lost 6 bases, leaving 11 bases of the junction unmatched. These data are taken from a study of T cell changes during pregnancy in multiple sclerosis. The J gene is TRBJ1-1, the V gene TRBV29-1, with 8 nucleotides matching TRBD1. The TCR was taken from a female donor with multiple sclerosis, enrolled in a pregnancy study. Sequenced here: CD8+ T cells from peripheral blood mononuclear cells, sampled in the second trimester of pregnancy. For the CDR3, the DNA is TGCAGCGTGACCACGACAGGGGCTATAAACACTGAAGCTTTCTTT. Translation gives CSVTTTGAINTEAFF.